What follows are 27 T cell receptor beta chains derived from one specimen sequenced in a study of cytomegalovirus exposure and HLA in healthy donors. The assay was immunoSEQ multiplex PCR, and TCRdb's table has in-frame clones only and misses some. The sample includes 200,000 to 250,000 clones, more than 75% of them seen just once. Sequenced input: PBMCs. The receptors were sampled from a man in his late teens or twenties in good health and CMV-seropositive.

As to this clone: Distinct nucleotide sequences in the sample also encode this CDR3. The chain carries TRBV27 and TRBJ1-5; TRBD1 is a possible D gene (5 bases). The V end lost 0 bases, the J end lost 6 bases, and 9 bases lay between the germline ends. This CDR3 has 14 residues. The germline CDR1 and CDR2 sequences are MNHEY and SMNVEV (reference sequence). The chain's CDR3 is CASSLSGVGQPQHF. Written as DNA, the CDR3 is TGTGCCAGCAGTTTATCAGGGGTGGGTCAGCCCCAGCATTTT.

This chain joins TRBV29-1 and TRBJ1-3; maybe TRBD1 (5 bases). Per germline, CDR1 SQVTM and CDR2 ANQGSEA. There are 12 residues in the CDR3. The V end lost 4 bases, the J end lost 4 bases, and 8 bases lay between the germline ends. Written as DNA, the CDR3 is TGCAGCGTTGCGGGACTCGGAAACACCATATATTTT. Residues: CSVAGLGNTIYF.

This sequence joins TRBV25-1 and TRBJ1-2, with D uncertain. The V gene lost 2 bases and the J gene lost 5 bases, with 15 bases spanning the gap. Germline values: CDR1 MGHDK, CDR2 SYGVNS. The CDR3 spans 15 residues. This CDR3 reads CASSERYSTSYGYTF. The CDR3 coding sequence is TGTGCCAGCAGTGAACGGTACAGCACCTCATATGGCTACACCTTC.

For the CDR3, the DNA is TGTGCCAGCAACCTTAAGGAGACTGAAGCTTTCTTT. This codes for CASNLKETEAFF. This chain links TRBV28 with TRBJ1-1; the D is unclear. Per the germline V gene, CDR1 is MDHEN and CDR2 is SYDVKM. CDR3 length: 12 amino acids. Trimming pared 7 bases from V and 5 bases from J, leaving 11 bases between. Full variable domain (remainder filled in from reference TRBV28 and TRBJ1-1): DVKVTQSSRYLVKRTGEKVFLECVQDMDHENMFWYRQDPGLGLRLIYFSYDVKMKEKGDIPEGYSVSREKKERFSLILESASTNQTSMYLCASNLKETEAFFGQGTRLTVV.

DNA of the CDR3: TGTGCCAGCCTAGGCGGGAGGGACACTGAAGCTTTCTTT. Amino acid sequence: CASLGGRDTEAFF. This chain joins TRBV27 and TRBJ1-1, with D unclear. The CDR3 is 13 amino acids. Germline values: CDR1 MNHEY, CDR2 SMNVEV (reference sequence). Trimming removed 8 bases at V and 3 bases at J, with 13 bases between.

The CDR3 DNA is TGTGCCAGCAGCGCCTATGGAGAGACCGAGCAGTACTTC. It translates to CASSAYGETEQYF. The gene calls are TRBV11-2 and TRBJ2-7, with D unclear. Germline V gene lookup returns CDR1 SGHAT and CDR2 FQNNGV. V dropped 5 bases and J dropped 6 bases, with 14 bases sitting between them. This CDR3 comprises 13 residues.

CDR3 protein: CASSAPGRGASYEQYF. The CDR3 coding sequence is TGTGCCAGCAGTGCCCCGGGGAGGGGGGCATCCTACGAGCAGTACTTC. The chain is built from TRBV6-1 and TRBJ2-7; weak D call: TRBD2 (7 bases). Between the trimmed V and J ends, which lost 4 bases and 1 base, there was a span of 17 bases. This CDR3 is built from 16 residues. Germline CDR1 MNHNS, CDR2 SASEGT.

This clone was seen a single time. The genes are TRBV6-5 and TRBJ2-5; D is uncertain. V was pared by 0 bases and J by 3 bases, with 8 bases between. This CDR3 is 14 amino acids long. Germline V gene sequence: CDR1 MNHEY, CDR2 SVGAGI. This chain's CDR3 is CASSYSRLEETQYF. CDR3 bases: TGTGCCAGCAGTTACTCTAGGCTGGAAGAGACCCAGTACTTC.

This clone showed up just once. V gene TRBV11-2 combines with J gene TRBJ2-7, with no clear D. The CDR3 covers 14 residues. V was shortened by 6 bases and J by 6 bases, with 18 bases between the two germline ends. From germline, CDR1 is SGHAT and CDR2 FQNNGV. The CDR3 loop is CASSSSLPVGEQYF. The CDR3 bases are TGTGCCAGCAGTTCGTCGCTGCCCGTGGGCGAGCAGTACTTC.

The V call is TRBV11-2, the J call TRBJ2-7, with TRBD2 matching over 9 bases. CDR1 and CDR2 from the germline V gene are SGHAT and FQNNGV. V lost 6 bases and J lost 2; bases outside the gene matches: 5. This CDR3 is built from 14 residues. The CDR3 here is CASSSRLAAYEQYF. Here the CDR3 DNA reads TGTGCCAGCAGTTCACGACTAGCGGCCTACGAGCAGTACTTC.

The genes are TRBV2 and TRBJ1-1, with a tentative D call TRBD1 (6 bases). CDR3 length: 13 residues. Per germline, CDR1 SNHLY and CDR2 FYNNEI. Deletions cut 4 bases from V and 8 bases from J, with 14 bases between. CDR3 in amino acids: CASSGGGRLEAFF. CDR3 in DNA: TGTGCCAGCAGTGGCGGGGGGCGGCTAGAAGCTTTCTTT. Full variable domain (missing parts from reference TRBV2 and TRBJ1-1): EPEVTQTPSHQVTQMGQEVILRCVPISNHLYFYWYRQILGQKVEFLVSFYNNEISEKSEIFDDQFSVERPDGSNFTLKIRSTKLEDSAMYFCASSGGGRLEAFFGQGTRLTVV.

In DNA form, the CDR3 reads TGTGCCAGCAGGGATACGGGGTACACTGAAGCTTTCTTT. Translated, it gives CASRDTGYTEAFF. The genes are TRBV2 and TRBJ1-1; D is unclear. This CDR3 has 13 residues. Germline V lookup: CDR1 SNHLY, CDR2 FYNNEI. V lost 6 bases, J lost 3 bases, and 11 bases lay in between.

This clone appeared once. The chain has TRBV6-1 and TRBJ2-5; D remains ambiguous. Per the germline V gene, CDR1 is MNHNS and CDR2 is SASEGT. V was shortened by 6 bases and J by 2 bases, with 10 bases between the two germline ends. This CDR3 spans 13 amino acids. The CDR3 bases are TGTGCCAGCAGCTTCGGGTCTCAAGAGACCCAGTACTTC. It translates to CASSFGSQETQYF.

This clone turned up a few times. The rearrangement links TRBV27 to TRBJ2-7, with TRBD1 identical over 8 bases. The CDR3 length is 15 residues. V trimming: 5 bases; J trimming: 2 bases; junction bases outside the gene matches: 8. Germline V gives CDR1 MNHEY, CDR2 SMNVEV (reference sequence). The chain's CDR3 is CASSPRTGQTYEQYF. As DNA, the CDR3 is TGTGCCAGCAGTCCCCGGACAGGGCAAACCTACGAGCAGTACTTC.

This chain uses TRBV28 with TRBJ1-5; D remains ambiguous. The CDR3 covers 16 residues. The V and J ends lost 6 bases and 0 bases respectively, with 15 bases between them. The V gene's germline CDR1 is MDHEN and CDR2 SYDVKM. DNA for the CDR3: TGTGCCAGCAGAACCGTTGAAGGGTATAGCAATCAGCCCCAGCATTTT. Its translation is CASRTVEGYSNQPQHF.

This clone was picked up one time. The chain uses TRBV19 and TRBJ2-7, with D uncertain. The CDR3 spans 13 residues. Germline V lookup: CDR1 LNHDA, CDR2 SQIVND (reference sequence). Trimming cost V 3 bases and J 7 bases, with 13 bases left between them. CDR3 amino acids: CASSMILTEEQYF. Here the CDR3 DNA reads TGTGCCAGTAGTATGATTCTTACGGAGGAGCAGTACTTC.

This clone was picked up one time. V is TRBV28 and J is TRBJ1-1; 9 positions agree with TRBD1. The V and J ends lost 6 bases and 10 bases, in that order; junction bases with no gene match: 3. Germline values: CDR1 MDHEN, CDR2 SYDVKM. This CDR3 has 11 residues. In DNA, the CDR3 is TGTGCCAGCAGACGACAGGGGGTAGCTTTCTTT. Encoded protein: CASRRQGVAFF.

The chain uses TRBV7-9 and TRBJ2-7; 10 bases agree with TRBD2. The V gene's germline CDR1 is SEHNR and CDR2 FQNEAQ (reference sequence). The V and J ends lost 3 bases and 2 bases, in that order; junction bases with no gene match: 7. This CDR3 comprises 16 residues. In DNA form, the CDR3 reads TGTGCCAGCAGCTTTTTAGGAGCGGGAGGGACCTACGAGCAGTACTTC. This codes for CASSFLGAGGTYEQYF.

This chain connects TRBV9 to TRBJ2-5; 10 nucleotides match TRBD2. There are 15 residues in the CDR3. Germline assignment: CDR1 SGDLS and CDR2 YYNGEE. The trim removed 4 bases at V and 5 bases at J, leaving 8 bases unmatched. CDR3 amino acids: CASSPTPAGGETQYF. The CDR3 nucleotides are TGTGCCAGCAGCCCCACCCCAGCGGGAGGGGAGACCCAGTACTTC.

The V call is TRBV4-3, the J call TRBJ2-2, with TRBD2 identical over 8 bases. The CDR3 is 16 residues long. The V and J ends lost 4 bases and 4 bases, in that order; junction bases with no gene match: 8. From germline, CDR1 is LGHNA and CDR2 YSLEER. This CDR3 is CASSPGGGRGTGELFF. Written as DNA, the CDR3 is TGCGCCAGCAGCCCGGGGGGGGGAAGGGGCACCGGGGAGCTGTTTTTT.

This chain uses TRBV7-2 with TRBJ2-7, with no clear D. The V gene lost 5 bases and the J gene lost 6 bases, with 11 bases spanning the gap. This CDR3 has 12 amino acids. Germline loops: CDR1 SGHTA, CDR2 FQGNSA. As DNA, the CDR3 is TGTGCCAGCAGCGGGTCTGTAGGCGAGCAGTACTTC. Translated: CASSGSVGEQYF.

CDR3 in amino acids: CASSPSGSTQETQYF. CDR3 nucleotides: TGTGCCAGCAGCCCTAGCGGGAGTACACAAGAGACCCAGTACTTC. The chain employs TRBV7-6 and TRBJ2-5, with 10 positions matching TRBD2. Germline V gene data show CDR1 as SGHVS and CDR2 as FNYEAQ. V lost 5 bases to trimming and J lost 2 bases; unmatched junction nucleotides: 5. The CDR3 extends over 15 amino acids.

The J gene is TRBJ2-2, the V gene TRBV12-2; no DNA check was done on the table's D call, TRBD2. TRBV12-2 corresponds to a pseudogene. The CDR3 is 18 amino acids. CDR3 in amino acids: CASRLESGGRKNTGELFF. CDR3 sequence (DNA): TGTGCAAGTCGCTTAGAGTCGGGAGGCAGAAAGAACACCGGGGAGCTGTTTTTT.

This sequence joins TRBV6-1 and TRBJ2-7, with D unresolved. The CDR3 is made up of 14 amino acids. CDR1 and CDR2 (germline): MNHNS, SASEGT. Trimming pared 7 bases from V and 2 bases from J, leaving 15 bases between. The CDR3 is CASKVGRFPYEQYF. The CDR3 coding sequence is TGTGCCAGCAAGGTCGGCAGATTCCCCTACGAGCAGTACTTC.

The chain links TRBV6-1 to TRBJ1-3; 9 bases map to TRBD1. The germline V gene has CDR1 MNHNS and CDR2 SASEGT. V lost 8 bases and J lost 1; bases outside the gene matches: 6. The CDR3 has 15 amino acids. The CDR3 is CASGTGKWSGNTIYF. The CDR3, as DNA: TGTGCCAGCGGGACAGGGAAGTGGTCTGGAAACACCATATATTTT.

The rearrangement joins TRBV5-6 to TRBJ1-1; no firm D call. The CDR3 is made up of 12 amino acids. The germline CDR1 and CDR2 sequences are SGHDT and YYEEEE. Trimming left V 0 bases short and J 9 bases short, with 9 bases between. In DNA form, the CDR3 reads TGTGCCAGCAGCTTGGGGCGGGTCAAAGCTTTCTTT. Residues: CASSLGRVKAFF.

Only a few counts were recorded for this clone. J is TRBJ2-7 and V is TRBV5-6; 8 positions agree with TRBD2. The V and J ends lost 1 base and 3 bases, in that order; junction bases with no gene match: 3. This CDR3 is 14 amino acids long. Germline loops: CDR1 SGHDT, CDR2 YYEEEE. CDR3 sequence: CASSLTSGYYEQYF. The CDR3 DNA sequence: TGTGCCAGCAGCTTGACTAGCGGCTACTACGAGCAGTACTTC. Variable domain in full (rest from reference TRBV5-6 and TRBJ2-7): DAGVTQSPTHLIKTRGQQVTLRCSPKSGHDTVSWYQQALGQGPQFIFQYYEEEERQRGNFPDRFSGHQFPNYSSELNVNALLLGDSALYLCASSLTSGYYEQYFGPGTRLTVT.